Listed below are T cell receptor beta chains from one sample, sequenced in a study of blood T cell repertoires in COVID-19. Sequencing used immunoSEQ multiplex PCR; TCRdb keeps in-frame clones, though not all of them. Of approximately 200,000 clones listed, approximately 94% are singletons. Material: peripheral blood. The receptors were sampled from a man aged 25-40 years with COVID-19, enrolled during active disease. Each CDR3 is given with its conserved first and last residue. The D gene is left open where the match is weak. Clone size appears in some rows only: once, few, many, or a class for an expanded clone.

V	size	D	J	DNA	CDR3
TRBV7-9	NA	TRBD1	TRBJ1-4	TGTGCCAGCAGCTTTACAGGGGGCTATGCAACTAATGAAAAACTGTTTTTT	CASSFTGGYATNEKLFF
TRBV5-4	NA	TRBD1	TRBJ1-1	TGTGCCAGCAGCTTCGGGACAGGGGGCTTGGAGGCTGAAGCTTTCTTT	CASSFGTGGLEAEAFF
TRBV3-1/TRBV3-2	NA	NA	TRBJ1-6	TGTGCCAGCAGCCAAGACGCAGGGATTTCACCCCTCCACTTT	CASSQDAGISPLHF
TRBV11-3	NA	NA	TRBJ1-1	TGTGCCAGCAGCTTTGGGGGCTCGGACACTGAAGCTTTCTTT	CASSFGGSDTEAFF
TRBV3-1/TRBV3-2	NA	NA	TRBJ2-1	TGTGCCAGCAGCCAACTGGACGGGACTCATGAGCAGTTCTTC	CASSQLDGTHEQFF
TRBV2	NA	TRBD1	TRBJ1-1	TGTGCCAGCAGCTTCGGACAGGGGAACACTGAAGCTTTCTTT	CASSFGQGNTEAFF
TRBV6-5	NA	TRBD2	TRBJ2-7	TGTGCCCCCGGGGGGGGCTTCGGTGAGCAGTACTTC	CAPGGGFGEQYF
TRBV6-5	NA	NA	TRBJ1-2	TGTGCCAGCAGTTATACAGGGAACTATGGCTACACCTTC	CASSYTGNYGYTF
TRBV6-4	NA	TRBD1	TRBJ1-2	TGTGCCAGCAGCCCACAGGGGTTTGGTAACTATGGCTACACCTTC	CASSPQGFGNYGYTF
TRBV2	NA	NA	TRBJ1-2	TGTGCCAGCAGGGAAGACGGAGACTATGGCTACACCTTC	CASREDGDYGYTF
TRBV6-6	NA	NA	TRBJ1-3	TGTGCCAGCAGGGACGGACAGTCGAGCCCTGGAAACACCATATATTTT	CASRDGQSSPGNTIYF
TRBV6-1	NA	NA	TRBJ1-4	TGTGCCAGCAGTGAGAGTCTGGAACTGTTTTTT	CASSESLELFF
TRBV7-9	NA	NA	TRBJ1-2	TGTGCCAGCAGCTTAGGTCCGGTCACTAACTATGGCTACACCTTC	CASSLGPVTNYGYTF
TRBV2	NA	NA	TRBJ1-4	TGTGCCAGCCAGTCGTTTAATGAAAAACTGTTTTTT	CASQSFNEKLFF
TRBV11-2	NA	NA	TRBJ2-5	TGTGCCAGCAGCTTAGTGGTTAGGGGTAAAGAGACCCAGTACTTC	CASSLVVRGKETQYF
TRBV5-4	NA	NA	TRBJ2-7	TGTGCCAGCAGCTTGGCGGGGGGCGGGGTATACGAGCAGTACTTC	CASSLAGGGVYEQYF
TRBV5-4	NA	TRBD2	TRBJ2-3	TGTGCCAGCAGCTCCGGCGGAGGCGCGGGACTAGGGGCAGATACGCAGTATTTT	CASSSGGGAGLGADTQYF
TRBV2	NA	TRBD2	TRBJ2-2	TGTGCCAGCAGTGAAGAGCTAGCGGGTAACACCGGGGAGCTGTTTTTT	CASSEELAGNTGELFF
TRBV5-1	NA	NA	TRBJ1-2	TGCGCCAGCAGCTTGGGAGGGAACAGGGTTCGCTATGGCTACACCTTC	CASSLGGNRVRYGYTF
TRBV7-7	few	TRBD2	TRBJ2-5	TGTGCCAGCAGCTCCGGGAGCGGGGGCCTAAGGGGCCAAGAGACCCAGTACTTC	CASSSGSGGLRGQETQYF
TRBV30	NA	NA	TRBJ2-3	TGTGCCTGGAGTCCTCCCTCCACAGATACGCAGTATTTT	CAWSPPSTDTQYF
TRBV10-2	NA	TRBD1	TRBJ1-1	TGCGCCAGCGGAAACTACAGGGGTCCGGAGATGAACACTGAAGCTTTCTTT	CASGNYRGPEMNTEAFF
TRBV11-1	NA	NA	TRBJ2-3	TGTGCCAGCAACAGGGTCGGCACAGATACGCAGTATTTT	CASNRVGTDTQYF
TRBV12-5	NA	NA	TRBJ1-1	TGTGCTACCGGAGGGTGGACCCTGAACACTGAAGCTTTCTTT	CATGGWTLNTEAFF
TRBV7-9	NA	TRBD1	TRBJ1-1	TGTGCCAGCAGCAACAGGGACAGGGGTAGTGAAGCTTTCTTT	CASSNRDRGSEAFF
TRBV11-2	NA	NA	TRBJ2-7	TGTGCCAGCAGCATTGAGTCGGGACAACCCTACGAGCAGTACTTC	CASSIESGQPYEQYF
TRBV2	NA	NA	TRBJ2-3	TGTGCCAGCAGACTAGGGATTTATTACCGGCAAAGCACAGATACGCAGTATTTT	CASRLGIYYRQSTDTQYF
TRBV9	NA	NA	TRBJ2-1	TGTGCCAGCAGCGTAGACGGTGGGGCGGGGGCCGAAAGCTCCTACAATGAGCAGTTCTTC	CASSVDGGAGAESSYNEQFF
TRBV5-1	NA	TRBD1	TRBJ2-2	TGCGCCAGCAGCAAAACAGGGGATGGGGCCGGGGAGCTGTTTTTT	CASSKTGDGAGELFF
TRBV13	NA	NA	TRBJ1-2	TGTGCCAGCAGCTTAGGAGGAGACTATGGCTACACCTTC	CASSLGGDYGYTF
TRBV7-3	NA	NA	TRBJ2-7	TGTGCCAGCAGCCAACAGGGCGGCGAGCAGTACTTC	CASSQQGGEQYF
TRBV3-1/TRBV3-2	NA	NA	TRBJ1-6	TGTGCCAGCAGCCAAGGGAGGGGTTTAGCACCCCTCCACTTT	CASSQGRGLAPLHF
TRBV5-1	NA	TRBD1	TRBJ2-7	TGCGCCAGCAGCCCAAACACAGGGGGCTCCTACGAGCAGTACTTC	CASSPNTGGSYEQYF
TRBV5-1	NA	NA	TRBJ1-2	TGCGCCAGCAGCTTGGAACAGAAGAACTATGGCTACACCTTC	CASSLEQKNYGYTF
TRBV27	NA	NA	TRBJ2-1	TGTGCCAGCAGTTTAGACCAGGGATATGAGCAGTTCTTC	CASSLDQGYEQFF
TRBV10-3	NA	TRBD1	TRBJ2-7	TGTGCCATCAGTGATGTAGGCGGGACAGGGTCTTCTGAGCAGTACTTC	CAISDVGGTGSSEQYF
TRBV19	NA	TRBD2	TRBJ2-3	TGTGCCAGTAGTACACTCCCTCGGACTAGCGGGCGGACAGATACGCAGTATTTT	CASSTLPRTSGRTDTQYF
TRBV27	NA	NA	TRBJ1-5	TGTGCCAGCGCAATGTGGGGGGGGGAAGGAATTCAGCCCCAGCATTTT	CASAMWGGEGIQPQHF
TRBV12-3/TRBV12-4	NA	TRBD2	TRBJ2-7	TGTGCCAGCAGTGGACTAGCGGGGGGCACGCAGTACTTC	CASSGLAGGTQYF
TRBV5-4	NA	NA	TRBJ1-3	TGTGCCAGCAGCCCGGACAGACACCAACCCTCTGGAAACACCATATATTTT	CASSPDRHQPSGNTIYF
TRBV18	NA	TRBD1	TRBJ2-7	TGTGCCAGCTCACCATGGGAGACAGGGCTGGAGTACGAGCAGTACTTC	CASSPWETGLEYEQYF
TRBV6-6	NA	TRBD2	TRBJ2-2	TGTGCCAGCAGTCCTCTCACCGGGGGGGCATGGACCGGGGAGCTGTTTTTT	CASSPLTGGAWTGELFF
TRBV28	NA	NA	TRBJ2-6	TGTGCCAGCAGTTTAAGAGGGACTGGGGCCAACGTCCTGACTTTC	CASSLRGTGANVLTF
TRBV3-1/TRBV3-2	NA	NA	TRBJ1-1	TGTGCCAGCAGCCAGGGGGCAAACACTGAAGCTTTCTTT	CASSQGANTEAFF
TRBV7-9	NA	TRBD1	TRBJ1-6	TGTGCCAGCAGCCTCGACAGGGTCATCAATTCACCCCTCCACTTT	CASSLDRVINSPLHF
TRBV19	NA	TRBD1	TRBJ1-3	TGTGCCAGTAGTATCCAGAGACAGGGGAGAAACACCATATATTTT	CASSIQRQGRNTIYF
TRBV6-5	NA	TRBD2	TRBJ2-1	TGTGCCAGCAGTTCTAGCGGCGGTTACAATGAGCAGTTCTTC	CASSSSGGYNEQFF
TRBV6-5	NA	TRBD1	TRBJ1-2	TGTGCCAGCAGTTCGGGACAGGGACTTGGCTACACCTTC	CASSSGQGLGYTF
TRBV6-5	once	NA	TRBJ1-1	TGTGCCAGCAGTTACTCGGCCAGAAACACTGAAGCTTTCTTT	CASSYSARNTEAFF
TRBV19	NA	TRBD1	TRBJ1-1	TGTGCCAGTAGTCCAGGGACAGGGCAGAACACTGAAGCTTTCTTT	CASSPGTGQNTEAFF
TRBV19	NA	TRBD1	TRBJ1-4	TGTGCCAGTGGTACTCGACAGGGAAGGGGTGAAAAACTGTTTTTT	CASGTRQGRGEKLFF
TRBV27	NA	TRBD1	TRBJ1-1	TGTGCCAGCAGTTTATCGCCCGCGGGACAGGGGCCCTCCTTT	CASSLSPAGQGPSF
TRBV29-1	NA	TRBD1	TRBJ1-4	TGCAGCGTTGAAGCCCAGGGGGCGTTCGGCGAAAAACTGTTTTTT	CSVEAQGAFGEKLFF
TRBV6-5	NA	TRBD1	TRBJ1-4	TGTGCCAGCAGAGGGACAGGGACTAATGAAAAACTGTTTTTT	CASRGTGTNEKLFF
TRBV4-2	NA	NA	TRBJ1-2	TGTGCCAGCAGCCAACGCGCAGGGGAAGGCTACACCTTC	CASSQRAGEGYTF
TRBV27	NA	NA	TRBJ2-1	TGTGCCAGCAGTTTAGGGGGACTCAGCTCCTACAATGAGCAGTTCTTC	CASSLGGLSSYNEQFF
TRBV7-3	NA	TRBD2	TRBJ2-4	TGTGCCAGCAGCGATCCTAGCGGGGGGGAAAACATTCAGTACTTC	CASSDPSGGENIQYF